The present entry profiles one TCR beta chain with its context. A read error may account for a junction end that differs from germline. Germline V CDR1 and CDR2: MNHNS, SASEGT. This CDR3 is built from 13 residues. Produced via immunoSEQ multiplex PCR; TCRdb's table is partial and in-frame only. The repertoire consists of over 45,000 clones, with around nine tenths occurring once and the leading ten covering about 0.74%. This specimen belongs to a study of control samples from healthy donors and cancer patients. V usage is TRBV6-1 and J usage is TRBJ1-6; 11 bases match TRBD1. The origin of this receptor is a man aged 25-45 years with colorectal cancer. The sample comprised PBMCs. The CDR3 loop reads CASSEGTGGPLHF. CDR3 bases: TGTGCCAGCAGCGAAGGGACAGGGGGACCCCTCCACTTT.